The clone carrying this T cell receptor (beta chain) has just a few counts. The antigen is not known. This CDR3 comprises 13 residues. The V gene lost 7 bases and the J gene lost 3 bases, with 13 bases spanning the gap. Germline V lookup: CDR1 MNHNS, CDR2 SASEGT. RNA transcripts were the template for amplifying TCR beta CDR3 regions. A set of HTBI primers served as the primers for a first-round RT-PCR of the TCR CDR3. TCRdb re-derived calls from the multiplex PCR reads in MiXCR, one entry per CDR3 protein. This table has around 600,000 distinct CDR3 sequences, more than 13% appearing once. This entry is derived from a study of T cells in Graves' hyperthyroidism and ophthalmopathy. Overall study findings and caveats: In blood, most of the thyroid clonotypes expanded above 0.001 were also present.

The source of this sequence is a woman aged 18 to 35 with Graves' ophthalmopathy. The sequenced sample consisted of blood. The V gene is TRBV6-1, the J gene TRBJ2-7; D remains unclear. The CDR3 DNA reads TGTGCCAGCACCCCACGCAGCAACTACGAGCAGTACTTC. It encodes CASTPRSNYEQYF.